The clone carrying this T cell receptor (beta chain) is classed as medium-sized. Trimming pared 5 bases from V and 3 bases from J, leaving 11 bases between. Germline V gives CDR1 MNHEY, CDR2 SMNVEV (reference sequence). This CDR3 comprises 14 residues. The sample belongs to a study of spatial heterogeneity in lung cancer. Time point given: sample taken at primary tumor resection. TCRdb reprocessed the 5' RACE reads with MiXCR, giving one entry per CDR3 protein. Among about 92,000 distinct CDR3 sequences listed, roughly 12% were seen once. The gene calls are TRBV27 and TRBJ2-1; D call uncertain. This material consisted of PBMCs, taken at surgery. This TCR derives from a male donor with early-stage non-small cell lung cancer. The CDR3 DNA is TGTGCCAGCAGTCTAGTTACAAGCTACAATGAGCAGTTCTTC. Protein product: CASSLVTSYNEQFF.